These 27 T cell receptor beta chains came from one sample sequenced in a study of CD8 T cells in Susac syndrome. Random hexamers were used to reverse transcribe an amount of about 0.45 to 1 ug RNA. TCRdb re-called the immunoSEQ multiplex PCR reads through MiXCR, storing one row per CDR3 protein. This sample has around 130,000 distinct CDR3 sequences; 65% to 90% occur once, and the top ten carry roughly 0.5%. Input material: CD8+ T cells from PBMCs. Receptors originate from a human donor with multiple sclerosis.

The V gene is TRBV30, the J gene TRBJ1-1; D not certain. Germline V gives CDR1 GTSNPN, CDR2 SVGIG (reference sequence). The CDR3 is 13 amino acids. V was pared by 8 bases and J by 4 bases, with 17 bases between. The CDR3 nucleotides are TGTGCCGGAGCCCAAGAGAGGGTCACTGAAGCTTTCTTT. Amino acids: CAGAQERVTEAFF.

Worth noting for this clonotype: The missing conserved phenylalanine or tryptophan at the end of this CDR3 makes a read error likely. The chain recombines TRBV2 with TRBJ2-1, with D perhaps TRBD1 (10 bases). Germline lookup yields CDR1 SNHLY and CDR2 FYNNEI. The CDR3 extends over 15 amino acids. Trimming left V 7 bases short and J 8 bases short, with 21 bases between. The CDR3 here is CASNKRGDRGDEQFS. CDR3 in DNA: TGTGCCAGCAATAAGCGGGGGGACAGGGGCGATGAGCAGTTCTCC.

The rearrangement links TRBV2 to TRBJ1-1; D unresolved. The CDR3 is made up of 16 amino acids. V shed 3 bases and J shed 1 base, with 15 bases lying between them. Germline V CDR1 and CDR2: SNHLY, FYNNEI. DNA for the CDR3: TGTGCCAGCAGTGATCTTCTGGCGGGTCCGAACACTGAAGCTTTCTTT. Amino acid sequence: CASSDLLAGPNTEAFF.

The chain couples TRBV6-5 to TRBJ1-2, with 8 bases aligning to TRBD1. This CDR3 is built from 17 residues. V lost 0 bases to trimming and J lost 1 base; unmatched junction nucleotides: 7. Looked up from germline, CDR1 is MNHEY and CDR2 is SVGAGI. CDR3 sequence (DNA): TGTGCCAGCAGTTACTCTAGGACAGGGATGGGTAACTATGGCTACACCTTC. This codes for CASSYSRTGMGNYGYTF.

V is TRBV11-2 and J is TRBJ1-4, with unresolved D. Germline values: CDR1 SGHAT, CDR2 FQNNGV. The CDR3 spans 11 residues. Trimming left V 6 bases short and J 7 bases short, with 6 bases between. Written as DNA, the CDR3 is TGTGCCAGCAGGGCGGCTGAAAAACTGTTTTTT. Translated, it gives CASRAAEKLFF.

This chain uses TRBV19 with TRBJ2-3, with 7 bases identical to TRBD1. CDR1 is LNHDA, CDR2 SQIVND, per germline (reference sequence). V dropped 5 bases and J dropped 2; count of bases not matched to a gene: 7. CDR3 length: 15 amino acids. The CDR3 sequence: CASSLTGETTDTQYF. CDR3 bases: TGTGCCAGTAGTCTCACAGGGGAGACCACAGATACGCAGTATTTT.

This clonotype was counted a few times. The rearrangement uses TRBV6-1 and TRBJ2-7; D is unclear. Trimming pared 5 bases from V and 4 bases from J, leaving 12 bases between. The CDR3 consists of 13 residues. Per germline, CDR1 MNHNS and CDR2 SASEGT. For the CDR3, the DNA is TGTGCCAGCAGTTCGGACCCGTCTTACGAGCAGTACGTC. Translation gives CASSSDPSYEQYV.

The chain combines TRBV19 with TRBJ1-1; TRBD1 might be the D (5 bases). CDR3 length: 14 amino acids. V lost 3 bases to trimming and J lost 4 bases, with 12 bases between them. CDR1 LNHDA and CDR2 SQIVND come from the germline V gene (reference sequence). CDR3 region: CASSMGDQTTEAFF. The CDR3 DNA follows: TGTGCCAGTAGTATGGGGGATCAGACCACTGAAGCTTTCTTT.

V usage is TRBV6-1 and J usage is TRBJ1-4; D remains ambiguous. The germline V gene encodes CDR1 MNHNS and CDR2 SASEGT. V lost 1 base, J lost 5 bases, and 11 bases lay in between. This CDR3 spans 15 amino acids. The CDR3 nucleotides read TGTGCCAGCAGTGAAGGGTGGGGAGTAAATGAAAAACTGTTTTTT. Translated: CASSEGWGVNEKLFF.

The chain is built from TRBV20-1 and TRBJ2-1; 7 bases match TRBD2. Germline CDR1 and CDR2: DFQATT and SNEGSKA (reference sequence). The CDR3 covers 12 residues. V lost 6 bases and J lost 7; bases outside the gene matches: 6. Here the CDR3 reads CSARLAENEQFF. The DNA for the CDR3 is TGCAGTGCCCGACTAGCCGAGAATGAGCAGTTCTTC.

The CDR3 nucleotides read TGTGCCAGCAGCTTATTTAGACTAGCGGGAGGCCCCAGTCTTGAGACCCAGTACTTC. The encoded protein is CASSLFRLAGGPSLETQYF. The chain employs TRBV7-9 and TRBJ2-5; 13 bases are shared with TRBD2. Trimming took 2 bases from V and 5 from J; bases not matched to a gene: 14. This CDR3 is built from 19 residues. The germline gives CDR1 SEHNR, CDR2 FQNEAQ (reference sequence).

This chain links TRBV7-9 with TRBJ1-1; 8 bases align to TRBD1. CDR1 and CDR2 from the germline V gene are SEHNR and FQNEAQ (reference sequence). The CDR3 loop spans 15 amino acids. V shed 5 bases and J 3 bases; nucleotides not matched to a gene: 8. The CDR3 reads CASSPQTGEDTEAFF. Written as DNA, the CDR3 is TGTGCCAGCAGCCCCCAGACAGGGGAGGACACTGAAGCTTTCTTT.

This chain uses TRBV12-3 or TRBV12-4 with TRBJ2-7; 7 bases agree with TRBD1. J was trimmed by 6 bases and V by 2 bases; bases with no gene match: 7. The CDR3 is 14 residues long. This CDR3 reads CASSLYPTGFEQYV. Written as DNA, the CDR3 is TGTGCCAGCAGTTTATACCCGACAGGGTTCGAGCAGTACGTC.

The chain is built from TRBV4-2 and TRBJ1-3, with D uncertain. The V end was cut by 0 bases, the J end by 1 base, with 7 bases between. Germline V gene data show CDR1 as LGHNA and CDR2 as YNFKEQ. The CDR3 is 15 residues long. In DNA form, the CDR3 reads TGTGCCAGCAGCCAAGATCGGAGATCTGGAAACACCATATATTTT. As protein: CASSQDRRSGNTIYF.

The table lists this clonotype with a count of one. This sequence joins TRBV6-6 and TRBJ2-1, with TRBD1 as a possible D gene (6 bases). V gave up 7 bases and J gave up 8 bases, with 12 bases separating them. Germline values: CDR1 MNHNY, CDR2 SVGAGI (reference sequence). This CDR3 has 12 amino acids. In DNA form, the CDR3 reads TGTGCCAGCAATATAGGGGGATATGAGCAGTTCTTC. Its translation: CASNIGGYEQFF.

CDR3 protein: CASSLRLAGVWGDTQYF. The CDR3 DNA reads as TGTGCCAGCAGCTTAAGACTAGCGGGAGTATGGGGAGATACGCAGTATTTT. The chain carries TRBV7-2 and TRBJ2-3; 12 bases match TRBD2. CDR3 length: 17 residues. The V and J ends lost 2 bases and 5 bases, in that order; junction bases with no gene match: 8. Germline V gene sequence: CDR1 SGHTA, CDR2 FQGNSA.

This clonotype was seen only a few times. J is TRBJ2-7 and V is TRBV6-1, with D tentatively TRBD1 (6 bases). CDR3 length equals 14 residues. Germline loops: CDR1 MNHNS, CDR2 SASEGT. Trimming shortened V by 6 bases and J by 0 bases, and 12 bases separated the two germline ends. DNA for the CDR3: TGTGCCAGCAGATCTAAGGACAGCTCCTACGAGCAGTACTTC. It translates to CASRSKDSSYEQYF.

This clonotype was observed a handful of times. Written as DNA, the CDR3 is TGCGCCAGCAGCGAGGTGGAGGGGACATTCACTGAAGCTTTCTTT. Encoded protein: CASSEVEGTFTEAFF. The V gene is TRBV4-3, the J gene TRBJ1-1, with D perhaps TRBD1 (6 bases). The CDR3 contains 15 residues. Germline V gene sequence: CDR1 LGHNA, CDR2 YSLEER. Deletions cut 5 bases from V and 4 bases from J, with 17 bases between.

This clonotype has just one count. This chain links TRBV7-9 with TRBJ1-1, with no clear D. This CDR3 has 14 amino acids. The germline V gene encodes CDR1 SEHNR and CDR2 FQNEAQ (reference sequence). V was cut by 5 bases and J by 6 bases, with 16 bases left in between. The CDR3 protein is CASSHPTEAPEAFF. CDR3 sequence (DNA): TGTGCCAGCAGCCACCCGACGGAGGCTCCTGAAGCTTTCTTT.

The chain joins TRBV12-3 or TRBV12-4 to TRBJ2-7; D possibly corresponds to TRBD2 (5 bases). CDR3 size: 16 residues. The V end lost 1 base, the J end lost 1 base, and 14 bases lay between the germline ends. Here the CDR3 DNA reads TGTGCCAGCAGTTTAGGGGGAGATGAGATGTCCTACGAGCAGTACTTC. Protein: CASSLGGDEMSYEQYF.

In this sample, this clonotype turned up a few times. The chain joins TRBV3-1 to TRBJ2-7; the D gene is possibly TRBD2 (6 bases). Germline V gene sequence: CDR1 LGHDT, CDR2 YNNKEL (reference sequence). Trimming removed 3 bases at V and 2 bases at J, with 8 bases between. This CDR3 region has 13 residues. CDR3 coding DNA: TGTGCCAGCAGCCAGGGGGGTGCCTACGAGCAGTACTTC. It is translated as CASSQGGAYEQYF.

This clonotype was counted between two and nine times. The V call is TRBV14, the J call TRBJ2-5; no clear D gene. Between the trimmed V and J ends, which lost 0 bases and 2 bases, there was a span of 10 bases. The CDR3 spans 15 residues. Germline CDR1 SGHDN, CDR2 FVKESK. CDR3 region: CASSQDTDPQETQYF. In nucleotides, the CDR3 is TGTGCCAGCAGCCAAGACACTGACCCGCAAGAGACCCAGTACTTC. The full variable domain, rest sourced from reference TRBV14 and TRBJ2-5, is EAGVTQFPSHSVIEKGQTVTLRCDPISGHDNLYWYRRVMGKEIKFLLHFVKESKQDESGMPNNRFLAERTGGTYSTLKVQPAELEDSGVYFCASSQDTDPQETQYFGPGTRLLVL.

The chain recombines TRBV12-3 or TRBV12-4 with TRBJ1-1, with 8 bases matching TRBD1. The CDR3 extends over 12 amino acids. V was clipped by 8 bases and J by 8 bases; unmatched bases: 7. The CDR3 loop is CASSQDRVEAFF. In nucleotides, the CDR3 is TGTGCCAGCTCCCAGGACAGGGTAGAAGCTTTCTTT.

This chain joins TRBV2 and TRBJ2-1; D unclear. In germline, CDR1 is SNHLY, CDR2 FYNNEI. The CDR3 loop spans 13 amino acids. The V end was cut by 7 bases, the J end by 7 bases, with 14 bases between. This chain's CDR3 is CASKTINENEQFF. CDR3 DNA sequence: TGTGCCAGCAAGACCATTAATGAGAATGAGCAGTTCTTC.

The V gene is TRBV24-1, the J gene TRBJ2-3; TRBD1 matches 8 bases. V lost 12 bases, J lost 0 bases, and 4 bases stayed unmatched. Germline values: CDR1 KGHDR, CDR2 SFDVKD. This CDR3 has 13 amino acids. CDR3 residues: CAARDRSTDTQYF. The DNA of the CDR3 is TGTGCCGCCCGGGACAGGAGCACAGATACGCAGTATTTT.

The CDR3 loop is CASSVGLAGGNEQFF. CDR3 sequence (DNA): TGTGCCAGCAGCGTAGGTCTAGCGGGAGGCAATGAGCAGTTCTTC. V gene TRBV9 combines with J gene TRBJ2-1, with 11 positions matching TRBD2. The germline gives CDR1 SGDLS, CDR2 YYNGEE. V lost 0 bases, J lost 6 bases, and 2 bases stayed unmatched. This CDR3 comprises 15 residues. The full variable domain, in which reference TRBV9 and TRBJ2-1 provide the parts outside the CDR3, is DSGVTQTPKHLITATGQRVTLRCSPRSGDLSVYWYQQSLDQGLQFLIQYYNGEERAKGNILERFSAQQFPDLHSELNLSSLELGDSALYFCASSVGLAGGNEQFFGPGTRLTVL.

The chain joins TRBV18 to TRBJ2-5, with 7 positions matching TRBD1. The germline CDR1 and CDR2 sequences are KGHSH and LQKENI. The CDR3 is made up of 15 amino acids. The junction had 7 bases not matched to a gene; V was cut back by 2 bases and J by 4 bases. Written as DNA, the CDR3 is TGTGCCAGCTCACCAAACGCCAACAGGGGAGAGACCCAGTACTTC. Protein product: CASSPNANRGETQYF.